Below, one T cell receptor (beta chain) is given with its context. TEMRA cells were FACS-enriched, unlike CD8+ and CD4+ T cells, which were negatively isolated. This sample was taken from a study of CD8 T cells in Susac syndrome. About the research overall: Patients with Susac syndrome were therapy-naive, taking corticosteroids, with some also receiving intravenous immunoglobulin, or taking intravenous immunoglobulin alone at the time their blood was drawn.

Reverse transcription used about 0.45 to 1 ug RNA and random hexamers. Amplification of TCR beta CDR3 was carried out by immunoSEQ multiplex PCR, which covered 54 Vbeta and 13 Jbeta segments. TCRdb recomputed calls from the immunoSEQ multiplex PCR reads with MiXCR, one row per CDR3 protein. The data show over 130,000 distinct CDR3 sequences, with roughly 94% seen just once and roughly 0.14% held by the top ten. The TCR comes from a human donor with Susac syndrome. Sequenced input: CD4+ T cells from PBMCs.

The CDR3, as DNA: TGTGCCAGCAGCTCCCGAGGCCCCGGGCAGACCCAGTACTTC. As protein: CASSSRGPGQTQYF. This chain uses TRBV11-2 with TRBJ2-5; D gene ambiguous. Germline V lookup: CDR1 SGHAT, CDR2 FQNNGV. Trimming took 4 bases from V and 6 from J, leaving 15 bases between them. The CDR3 is 14 amino acids. The full variable domain, with the rest looked up from reference TRBV11-2 and TRBJ2-5, is EAGVAQSPRYKIIEKRQSVAFWCNPISGHATLYWYQQILGQGPKLLIQFQNNGVVDDSQLPKDRFSAERLKGVDSTLKIQPAKLEDSAVYLCASSSRGPGQTQYFGPGTRLLVL.